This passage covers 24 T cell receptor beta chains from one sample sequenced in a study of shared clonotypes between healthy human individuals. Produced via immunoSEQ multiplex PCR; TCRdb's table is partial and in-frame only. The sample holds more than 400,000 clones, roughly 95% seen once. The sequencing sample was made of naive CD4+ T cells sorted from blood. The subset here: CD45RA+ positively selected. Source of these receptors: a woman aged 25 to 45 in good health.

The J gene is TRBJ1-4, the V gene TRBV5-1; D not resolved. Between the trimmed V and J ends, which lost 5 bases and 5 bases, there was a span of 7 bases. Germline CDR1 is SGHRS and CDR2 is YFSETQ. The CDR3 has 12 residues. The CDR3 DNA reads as TGCGCCAGCAGTAACCCGAATGAAAAACTGTTTTTT. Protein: CASSNPNEKLFF.

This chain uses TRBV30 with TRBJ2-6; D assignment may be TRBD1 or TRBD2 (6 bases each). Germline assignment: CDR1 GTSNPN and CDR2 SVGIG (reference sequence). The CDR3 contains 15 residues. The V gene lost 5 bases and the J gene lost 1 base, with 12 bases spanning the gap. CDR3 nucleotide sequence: TGTGCCTGGGCTCGAGGGGGGTCTGGGGCCAACGTCCTGACTTTC. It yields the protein CAWARGGSGANVLTF. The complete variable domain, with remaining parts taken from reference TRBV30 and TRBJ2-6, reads SQTIHQWPATLVQPVGSPLSLECTVEGTSNPNLYWYRQAAGRGLQLLFYSVGIGQISSEVPQNLSASRPQDRQFILSSKKLLLSDSGFYLCAWARGGSGANVLTFGAGSRLTVL.

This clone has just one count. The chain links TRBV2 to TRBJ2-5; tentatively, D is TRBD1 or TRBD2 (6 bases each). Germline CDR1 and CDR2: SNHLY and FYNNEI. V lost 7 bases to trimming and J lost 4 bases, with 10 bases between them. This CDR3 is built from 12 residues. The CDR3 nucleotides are TGTGCCAGCAAACAGGGAGGAGAGACCCAGTACTTC. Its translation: CASKQGGETQYF.

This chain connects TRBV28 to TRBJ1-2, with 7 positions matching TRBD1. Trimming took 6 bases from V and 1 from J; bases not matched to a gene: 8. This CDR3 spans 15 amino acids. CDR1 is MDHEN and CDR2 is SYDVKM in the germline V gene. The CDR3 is CASSPGQEINYGYTF. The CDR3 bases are TGTGCCAGCAGCCCCGGACAGGAGATTAACTATGGCTACACCTTC.

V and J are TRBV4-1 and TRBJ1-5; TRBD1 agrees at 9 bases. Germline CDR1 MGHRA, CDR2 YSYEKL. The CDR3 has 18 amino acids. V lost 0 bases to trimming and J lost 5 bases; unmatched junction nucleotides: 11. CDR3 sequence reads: CASSQDRGTGRSDQPQHF. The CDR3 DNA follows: TGCGCCAGCAGCCAAGACAGGGGGACAGGGAGAAGCGATCAGCCCCAGCATTTT.

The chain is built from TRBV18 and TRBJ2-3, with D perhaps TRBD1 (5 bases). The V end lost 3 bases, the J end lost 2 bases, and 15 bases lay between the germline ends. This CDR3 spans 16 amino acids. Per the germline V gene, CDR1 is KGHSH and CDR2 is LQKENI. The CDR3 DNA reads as TGTGCCAGCTCACCCCGGACACCAGACAACACAGATACGCAGTATTTT. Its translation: CASSPRTPDNTDTQYF.

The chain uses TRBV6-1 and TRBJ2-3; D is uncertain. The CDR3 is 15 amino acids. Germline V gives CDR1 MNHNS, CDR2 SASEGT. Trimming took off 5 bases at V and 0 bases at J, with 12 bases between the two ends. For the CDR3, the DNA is TGTGCCAGCAGTTCGGCTAGAATCAGCACAGATACGCAGTATTTT. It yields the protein CASSSARISTDTQYF.

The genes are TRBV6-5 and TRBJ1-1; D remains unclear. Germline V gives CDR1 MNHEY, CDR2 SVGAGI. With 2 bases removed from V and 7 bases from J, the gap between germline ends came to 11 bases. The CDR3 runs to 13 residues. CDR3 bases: TGTGCCAGCAGTTACCGCTACAGTCTTGAAGCTTTCTTT. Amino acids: CASSYRYSLEAFF.

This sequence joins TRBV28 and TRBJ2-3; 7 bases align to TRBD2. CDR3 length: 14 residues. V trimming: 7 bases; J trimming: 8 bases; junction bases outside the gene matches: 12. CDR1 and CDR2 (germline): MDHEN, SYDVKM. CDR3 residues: CASIAAGVIGTQYF. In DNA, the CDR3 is TGTGCCAGCATCGCGGCGGGAGTAATTGGTACGCAGTATTTT.

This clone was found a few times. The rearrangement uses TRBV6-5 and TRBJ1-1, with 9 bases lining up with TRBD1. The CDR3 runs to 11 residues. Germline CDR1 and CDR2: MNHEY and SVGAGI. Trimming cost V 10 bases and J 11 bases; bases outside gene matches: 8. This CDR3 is CATSRDRDAFF. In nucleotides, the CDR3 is TGTGCCACCTCGCGGGACAGGGATGCTTTCTTT.

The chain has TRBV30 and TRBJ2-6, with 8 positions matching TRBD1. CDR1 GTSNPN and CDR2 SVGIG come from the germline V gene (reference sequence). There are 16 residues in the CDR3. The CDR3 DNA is TGTTCCGGTACCCCTCCGGACAGGGCCCAACGCGACGTCCTGACTTTC. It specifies CSGTPPDRAQRDVLTF.

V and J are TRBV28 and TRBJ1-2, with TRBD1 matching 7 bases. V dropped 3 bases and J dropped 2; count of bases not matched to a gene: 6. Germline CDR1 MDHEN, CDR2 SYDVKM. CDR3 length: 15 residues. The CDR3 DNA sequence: TGTGCCAGCAGTTTCCCGACAGGGAGGAACTATGGCTACACCTTC. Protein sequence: CASSFPTGRNYGYTF.

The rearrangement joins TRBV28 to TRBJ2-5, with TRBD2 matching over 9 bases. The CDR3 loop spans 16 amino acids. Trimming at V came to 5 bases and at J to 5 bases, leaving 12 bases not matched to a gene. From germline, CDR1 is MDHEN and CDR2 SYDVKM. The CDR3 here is CASSPTGVAGEETQYF. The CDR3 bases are TGTGCCAGCAGTCCTACAGGAGTAGCGGGAGAGGAGACCCAGTACTTC.

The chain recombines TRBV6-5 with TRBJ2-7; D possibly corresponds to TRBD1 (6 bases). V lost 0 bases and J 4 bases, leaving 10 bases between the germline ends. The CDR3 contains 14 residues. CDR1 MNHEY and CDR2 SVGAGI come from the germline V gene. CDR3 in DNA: TGTGCCAGCAGTTACTCGGGACACTCGTACGAGCAGTACTTC. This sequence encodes CASSYSGHSYEQYF.

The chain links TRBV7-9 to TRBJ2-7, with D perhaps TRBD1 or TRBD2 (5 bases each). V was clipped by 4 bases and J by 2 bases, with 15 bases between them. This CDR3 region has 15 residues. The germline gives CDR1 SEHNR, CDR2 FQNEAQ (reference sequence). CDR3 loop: CASSSERGRAYEQYF. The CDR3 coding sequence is TGTGCCAGCAGCTCAGAAAGGGGACGGGCCTACGAGCAGTACTTC.

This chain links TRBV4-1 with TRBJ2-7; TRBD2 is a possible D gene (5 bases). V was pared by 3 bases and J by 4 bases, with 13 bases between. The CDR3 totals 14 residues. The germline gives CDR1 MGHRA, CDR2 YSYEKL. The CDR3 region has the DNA TGCGCCAGCAGCCAGATTCCGGGAAATTACGAGCAGTACTTC. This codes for CASSQIPGNYEQYF.

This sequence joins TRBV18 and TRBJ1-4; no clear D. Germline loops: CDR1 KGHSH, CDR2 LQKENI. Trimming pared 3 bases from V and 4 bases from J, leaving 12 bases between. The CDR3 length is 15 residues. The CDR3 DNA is TGTGCCAGCTCACCCCACAGAGAAGTTAATGAAAAACTGTTTTTT. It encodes CASSPHREVNEKLFF. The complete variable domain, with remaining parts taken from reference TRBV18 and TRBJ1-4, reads NAGVMQNPRHLVRRRGQEARLRCSPMKGHSHVYWYRQLPEEGLKFMVYLQKENIIDESGMPKERFSAEFPKEGPSILRIQQVVRGDSAAYFCASSPHREVNEKLFFGSGTQLSVL.

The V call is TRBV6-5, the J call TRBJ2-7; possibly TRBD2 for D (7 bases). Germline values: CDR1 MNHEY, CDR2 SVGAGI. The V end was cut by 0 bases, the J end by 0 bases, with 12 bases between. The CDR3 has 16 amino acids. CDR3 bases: TGTGCCAGCAGTTACTCGGGGGGGGCGTTCTCCTACGAGCAGTACTTC. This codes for CASSYSGGAFSYEQYF.

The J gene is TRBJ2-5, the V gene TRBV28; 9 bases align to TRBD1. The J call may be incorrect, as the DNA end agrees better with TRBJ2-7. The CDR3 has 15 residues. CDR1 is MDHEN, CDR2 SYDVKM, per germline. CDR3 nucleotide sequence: TGTGCCAGCAGTTCCCCGGGACAGGGAAGATACGAGCAGTACTTC. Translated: CASSSPGQGRYEQYF.

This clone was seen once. The CDR3 sequence is CASSLESDFILGREQFF. In DNA form, the CDR3 reads TGTGCCAGCAGCTTAGAGAGTGACTTCATCCTGGGCCGTGAGCAGTTCTTC. The genes are TRBV11-2 and TRBJ2-1; the D is unclear. The germline V gene has CDR1 SGHAT and CDR2 FQNNGV. V was trimmed by 0 bases and J by 9 bases, leaving 21 bases between them. CDR3 size: 17 residues.

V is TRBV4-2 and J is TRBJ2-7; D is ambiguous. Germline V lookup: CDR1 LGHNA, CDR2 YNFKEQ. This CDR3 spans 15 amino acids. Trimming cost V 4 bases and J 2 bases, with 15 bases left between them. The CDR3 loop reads CASSPEFGPTYEQYF. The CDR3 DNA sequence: TGTGCCAGCAGCCCCGAATTCGGTCCAACCTACGAGCAGTACTTC.

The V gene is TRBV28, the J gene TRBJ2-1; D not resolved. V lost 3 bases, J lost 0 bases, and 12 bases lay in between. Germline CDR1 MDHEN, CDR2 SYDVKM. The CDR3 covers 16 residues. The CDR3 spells CASSLITDSSYNEQFF. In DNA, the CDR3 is TGTGCCAGCAGTTTGATTACGGATAGCTCCTACAATGAGCAGTTCTTC.

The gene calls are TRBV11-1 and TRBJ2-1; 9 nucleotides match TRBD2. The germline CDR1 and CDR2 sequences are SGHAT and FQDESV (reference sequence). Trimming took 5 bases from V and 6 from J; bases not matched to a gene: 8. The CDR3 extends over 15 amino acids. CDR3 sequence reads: CASSHSGRTGNEQFF. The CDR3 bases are TGTGCCAGCAGCCATAGCGGGAGAACGGGCAATGAGCAGTTCTTC.

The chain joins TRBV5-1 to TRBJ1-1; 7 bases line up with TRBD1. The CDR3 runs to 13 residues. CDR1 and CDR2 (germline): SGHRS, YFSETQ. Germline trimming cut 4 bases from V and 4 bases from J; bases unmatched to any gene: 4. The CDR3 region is CASSIPGGTEAFF. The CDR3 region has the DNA TGCGCCAGCAGCATACCAGGGGGCACTGAAGCTTTCTTT.